The 17 T cell receptor beta chains listed next were all sequenced from one sample in a study of blood T cell repertoires in COVID-19. Profiled with immunoSEQ multiplex PCR; TCRdb holds only in-frame clones, not every one. The sample lists roughly 16,000 clones; nearly 90% were seen once. Sequencing was performed on peripheral blood. Receptors were obtained from a man older than 75 with acute or convalescent COVID-19.

V gene TRBV18 combines with J gene TRBJ2-7; a possible D gene is TRBD1 (6 bases). This CDR3 comprises 12 residues. V was pared by 9 bases and J by 4 bases, with 13 bases between. The germline V gene encodes CDR1 KGHSH and CDR2 LQKENI. This chain's CDR3 is CASRETGYEQYF. In nucleotides, the CDR3 is TGTGCCAGTCGTGAGACAGGATACGAGCAGTACTTC.

The chain is built from TRBV2 and TRBJ1-2; the D is unclear. The CDR3 runs to 14 residues. The germline V gene encodes CDR1 SNHLY and CDR2 FYNNEI. V lost 2 bases, J lost 8 bases, and 15 bases lay in between. The CDR3 is CASSEPPRERGYTF. Here the CDR3 DNA reads TGTGCCAGCAGTGAACCGCCGCGGGAGAGGGGCTACACCTTC.

The chain combines TRBV2 with TRBJ1-5; D is unresolved. Germline V gene lookup returns CDR1 SNHLY and CDR2 FYNNEI. Trimming shortened V by 3 bases and J by 7 bases, and 7 bases separated the two germline ends. This CDR3 has 12 residues. The CDR3 loop is CASSDTGQPQHF. The CDR3 region has the DNA TGTGCCAGCAGTGATACGGGACAGCCCCAGCATTTT.

V and J are TRBV7-8 and TRBJ2-7; 8 nucleotides line up with TRBD2. Trimming took 4 bases from V and 4 from J; bases not matched to a gene: 3. Germline CDR1 and CDR2: SGHVS and FQNEAQ. The CDR3 extends over 13 amino acids. CDR3 protein: CASSSREGYEQYF. The CDR3, as DNA: TGTGCCAGCAGCTCCCGGGAGGGGTACGAGCAGTACTTC. The full variable domain, rest sourced from reference TRBV7-8 and TRBJ2-7, is GAGVSQSPRYKVAKRGQDVALRCDPISGHVSLFWYQQALGQGPEFLTYFQNEAQLDKSGLPSDRFFAERPEGSVSTLKIQRTQQEDSAVYLCASSSREGYEQYFGPGTRLTVT.

V is TRBV12-2 and J is TRBJ2-7; the table assigns TRBD2, which was not confirmed against the DNA. TRBV12-2 is tagged as a pseudogene. This CDR3 has 11 residues. For the CDR3, the DNA is TGTGCAAGTCGCTTATGGATAGCGCCGTACTTC. This codes for CASRLWIAPYF.

V and J are TRBV6-5 and TRBJ1-6, with TRBD1 as a possible D gene (6 bases). Trimming took off 6 bases at V and 6 bases at J, with 12 bases between the two ends. The CDR3 runs to 14 residues. Germline loops: CDR1 MNHEY, CDR2 SVGAGI. CDR3 nucleotides: TGTGCCAGCAGATCAGGGGAAGGTAATTCACCCCTCCACTTT. Its protein is CASRSGEGNSPLHF.

The V call is TRBV27, the J call TRBJ1-5; the match to TRBD1 covers 10 bases. The J segment lost 2 bases and the V segment lost 4 bases, leaving 5 bases of the junction unmatched. The CDR3 is 16 amino acids. Germline V CDR1 and CDR2: MNHEY, SMNVEV (reference sequence). The CDR3 region is CASSSTGTGGNQPQHF. In DNA, the CDR3 is TGTGCCAGCAGTTCCACCGGGACAGGGGGCAATCAGCCCCAGCATTTT.

The genes are TRBV5-1 and TRBJ1-1, with D possibly matching TRBD1 (5 bases). This CDR3 has 15 residues. The germline gives CDR1 SGHRS, CDR2 YFSETQ. The V and J ends lost 0 bases and 6 bases respectively, with 15 bases between them. The CDR3 region is CASSLAQGDIAEAFF. For the CDR3, the DNA is TGCGCCAGCAGCTTGGCTCAAGGGGATATCGCTGAAGCTTTCTTT. Based on the CDR3 plus reference TRBV5-1 and TRBJ1-1, the full variable domain is KAGVTQTPRYLIKTRGQQVTLSCSPISGHRSVSWYQQTPGQGLQFLFEYFSETQRNKGNFPGRFSGRQFSNSRSEMNVSTLELGDSALYLCASSLAQGDIAEAFFGQGTRLTVV.

V usage is TRBV7-2 and J usage is TRBJ2-1, with D hard to call. The CDR3 length is 11 residues. Germline CDR1 is SGHTA and CDR2 is FQGNSA. Trimming removed 5 bases at V and 10 bases at J, with 9 bases between. The CDR3 reads CASSARSEQFF. The CDR3 DNA reads as TGTGCCAGCAGCGCTAGATCGGAGCAGTTCTTC.

The chain joins TRBV5-1 to TRBJ1-2; D is unresolved. The CDR3 has 14 residues. The germline V gene has CDR1 SGHRS and CDR2 YFSETQ. V was clipped by 0 bases and J by 0 bases, with 6 bases between them. CDR3 protein: CASSLVAANYGYTF. CDR3 coding DNA: TGCGCCAGCAGCTTGGTCGCGGCTAACTATGGCTACACCTTC. The whole variable domain, remainder taken from reference TRBV5-1 and TRBJ1-2, is KAGVTQTPRYLIKTRGQQVTLSCSPISGHRSVSWYQQTPGQGLQFLFEYFSETQRNKGNFPGRFSGRQFSNSRSEMNVSTLELGDSALYLCASSLVAANYGYTFGSGTRLTVV.

This chain joins TRBV27 and TRBJ1-1; D is undetermined. Per the germline V gene, CDR1 is MNHEY and CDR2 is SMNVEV (reference sequence). The CDR3 loop spans 17 amino acids. Trimming removed 5 bases from V and 1 base from J, with 20 bases in between. CDR3: CASSLSPGLTGNTEAFF. The CDR3 nucleotides read TGTGCCAGCAGTCTGTCTCCCGGTCTCACTGGGAACACTGAAGCTTTCTTT.

The chain is built from TRBV15 and TRBJ1-2; D remains unclear. V was shortened by 0 bases and J by 4 bases, with 12 bases between the two germline ends. From germline, CDR1 is LNHNV and CDR2 YYDKDF (reference sequence). This CDR3 has 15 amino acids. CDR3 DNA: TGTGCCACCAGCAGAGATGTGGAGGGTTCCTATGGCTACACCTTC. Translating gives CATSRDVEGSYGYTF. Drawing the rest from reference TRBV15 and TRBJ1-2, the complete variable domain is DAMVIQNPRYQVTQFGKPVTLSCSQTLNHNVMYWYQQKSSQAPKLLFHYYDKDFNNEADTPDNFQSRRPNTSFCFLDIRSPGLGDTAMYLCATSRDVEGSYGYTFGSGTRLTVV.

The CDR3 here is CASSGGGTDAVGNTIYF. CDR3 coding DNA: TGTGCCAGCAGTGGCGGCGGGACAGACGCCGTAGGAAACACCATATATTTT. The chain joins TRBV6-1 to TRBJ1-3, with 7 bases fitting TRBD1. The CDR3 loop spans 17 amino acids. Looked up from germline, CDR1 is MNHNS and CDR2 is SASEGT. Trimming at V came to 4 bases and at J to 4 bases, leaving 13 bases not matched to a gene.

The genes are TRBV28 and TRBJ2-3, with a weak D call TRBD2 (6 bases). V was shortened by 4 bases and J by 0 bases, with 8 bases between the two germline ends. CDR3 size: 14 residues. Per germline, CDR1 MDHEN and CDR2 SYDVKM. The DNA for the CDR3 is TGTGCCAGCAGTTCCGGGACTAGCACAGATACGCAGTATTTT. It yields the protein CASSSGTSTDTQYF.

V and J are TRBV5-8 and TRBJ2-5; 16 bases are a match to TRBD2. CDR1 is SGHTS and CDR2 is YDEGEE in the germline V gene. J lost 5 bases, V lost 4 bases, and 11 bases had no gene match. The CDR3 totals 18 residues. Here the CDR3 reads CASSPGTSGRASGETQYF. Here the CDR3 DNA reads TGTGCCAGCAGCCCTGGGACTAGCGGGAGGGCCTCGGGGGAGACCCAGTACTTC. The full variable domain, rest sourced from reference TRBV5-8 and TRBJ2-5, is EAGVTQSPTHLIKTRGQQATLRCSPISGHTSVYWYQQALGLGLQFLLWYDEGEERNRGNFPPRFSGRQFPNYSSELNVNALELEDSALYLCASSPGTSGRASGETQYFGPGTRLLVL.

The V call is TRBV7-8, the J call TRBJ2-2; 9 nucleotides line up with TRBD2. The germline CDR1 and CDR2 sequences are SGHVS and FQNEAQ. The junction had 5 bases not matched to a gene; V was cut back by 5 bases and J by 7 bases. This CDR3 is built from 14 residues. The CDR3 DNA follows: TGTGCCAGCAGCCCGGGACTAGCTGGCGGGGAGCTGTTTTTT. Translating gives CASSPGLAGGELFF. The whole variable domain, remainder taken from reference TRBV7-8 and TRBJ2-2, is GAGVSQSPRYKVAKRGQDVALRCDPISGHVSLFWYQQALGQGPEFLTYFQNEAQLDKSGLPSDRFFAERPEGSVSTLKIQRTQQEDSAVYLCASSPGLAGGELFFGEGSRLTVL.

CDR3 in DNA: TGTGCCTGGACCACGGGGATGAACACTGAAGCTTTCTTT. It is translated as CAWTTGMNTEAFF. The rearrangement joins TRBV30 to TRBJ1-1; D ambiguous. The CDR3 totals 13 residues. The V gene's germline CDR1 is GTSNPN and CDR2 SVGIG (reference sequence). Trimming removed 4 bases from V and 0 bases from J, with 9 bases in between.